This TCR beta chain was sequenced for a study of control samples from healthy donors and cancer patients. This CDR3 comprises 16 residues. V lost 3 bases and J lost 3; bases outside the gene matches: 11. Germline values: CDR1 KGHSH, CDR2 LQKENI. TCRdb's copy holds only in-frame clones and misses some; the assay was immunoSEQ multiplex PCR. The profile shows about 120,000 clones, more than 75% of them singletons. This TCR was recovered from a woman aged 70-85 years in good health. The chain recombines TRBV18 with TRBJ2-7; 7 bases are a match to TRBD2. What was sequenced was blood. CDR3 residues: CASSPSFGGVNYEQYF. Written as DNA, the CDR3 is TGTGCCAGCTCACCTTCGTTTGGGGGGGTCAACTACGAGCAGTACTTC.